The 20 T cell receptor beta chains presented below share a single source sample, sequenced in a study of graft-versus-host responses after intestinal transplantation. Their antigens remain unidentified. The assay was immunoSEQ multiplex PCR, and TCRdb's table has in-frame clones only and misses some. The sample holds some 120,000 clones, just over 90% seen once. The specimen comprised unstimulated CD4+ T cells sorted from spleen or lymph node cells, sampled before intestinal transplant. All receptors derive from a human donor who received an intestinal transplant.

This chain connects TRBV2 to TRBJ2-3; D is unresolved. CDR3 length: 13 residues. Trimming removed 4 bases at V and 4 bases at J, with 9 bases between. Germline CDR1 reads SNHLY; CDR2 reads FYNNEI. The CDR3 nucleotides read TGTGCCAGCAGTGGAGACGGCCCAGATACGCAGTATTTT. Translated, it gives CASSGDGPDTQYF.

This clone was seen once. The V gene is TRBV4-1, the J gene TRBJ2-6, with D possibly TRBD1 on 5 matching bases. Trimming removed 1 base at V and 2 bases at J, with 15 bases between. Germline-derived CDR1 and CDR2 are MGHRA and YSYEKL. The CDR3 sequence is 18 residues long. The CDR3 here is CASSQGGAGLPGANVLTF. The CDR3 DNA reads TGCGCCAGCAGCCAAGGTGGAGCAGGGCTTCCTGGGGCCAACGTCCTGACTTTC.

The J gene is TRBJ1-6, the V gene TRBV6-5; D possibly corresponds to TRBD1 (6 bases). From germline, CDR1 is MNHEY and CDR2 SVGAGI. The CDR3 length is 15 residues. Between the trimmed V and J ends, which lost 8 bases and 10 bases, there was a span of 21 bases. In nucleotides, the CDR3 is TGTGCCAGCCGATTGATCAGGGGAGTGGAATCACCCCTCCACTTT. Residues: CASRLIRGVESPLHF.

In nucleotides, the CDR3 is TGTGCCAGCAGCCCCACAGACAGGGGTTTACCTGGGGAAAAACTGTTTTTT. Its translation is CASSPTDRGLPGEKLFF. This chain links TRBV7-9 with TRBJ1-4; 8 bases are a match to TRBD1. This CDR3 spans 17 amino acids. Unmatched junction bases numbered 16, after V lost 5 bases and J lost 8 bases. Germline CDR1 SEHNR, CDR2 FQNEAQ (reference sequence).

This clone was recorded once. This chain links TRBV28 with TRBJ2-1; 10 nucleotides align to TRBD2. The CDR3 contains 14 residues. The germline gives CDR1 MDHEN, CDR2 SYDVKM. The V segment lost 5 bases and the J segment 5 bases; nucleotides outside the gene matches: 3. Here the CDR3 DNA reads TGTGCCAGCAGTAGAGCGGGGGGGGACAATGAGCAGTTCTTC. As protein: CASSRAGGDNEQFF.

The chain recombines TRBV18 with TRBJ1-1, with 9 bases fitting TRBD1. Germline V gene data show CDR1 as KGHSH and CDR2 as LQKENI. CDR3 length equals 16 residues. Germline trimming cut 5 bases from V and 0 bases from J; bases unmatched to any gene: 7. The CDR3 region is CASSGTGPSMNTEAFF. CDR3 DNA sequence: TGTGCCAGCTCAGGGACAGGGCCCTCCATGAACACTGAAGCTTTCTTT.

The rearrangement links TRBV30 to TRBJ2-3; D gene ambiguous. The CDR3 is made up of 14 amino acids. Per the germline V gene, CDR1 is GTSNPN and CDR2 is SVGIG (reference sequence). Trimming cost V 2 bases and J 3 bases, with 12 bases left between them. In nucleotides, the CDR3 is TGTGCCTGGAGTATGTCCAGGATAACAGATACGCAGTATTTT. This encodes CAWSMSRITDTQYF.

The CDR3 DNA is TGTGCCAGCAGCCCGGCTGTTTGGGTCGCAACTAATGAAAAACTGTTTTTT. This translates into CASSPAVWVATNEKLFF. V and J are TRBV9 and TRBJ1-4; D is ambiguous. V was pared by 4 bases and J by 0 bases, with 16 bases between. The CDR3 runs 17 residues. Germline V gives CDR1 SGDLS, CDR2 YYNGEE.

The chain is built from TRBV19 and TRBJ2-3; no firm D call. The CDR3 covers 14 residues. Germline V lookup: CDR1 LNHDA, CDR2 SQIVND (reference sequence). V was clipped by 3 bases and J by 0 bases, with 7 bases between them. The CDR3 here is CASSIARSTDTQYF. In nucleotides, the CDR3 is TGTGCCAGTAGTATTGCGCGAAGCACAGATACGCAGTATTTT.

This chain joins TRBV18 and TRBJ1-6, with unresolved D. Between the trimmed V and J ends, which lost 0 bases and 10 bases, there was a span of 13 bases. The CDR3 runs 15 residues. From germline, CDR1 is KGHSH and CDR2 LQKENI. CDR3 nucleotides: TGTGCCAGCTCACCACCATATGGTAACGGGTCACCCCTCCACTTT. Translation: CASSPPYGNGSPLHF.

The chain is built from TRBV10-3 and TRBJ1-2, with D perhaps matching TRBD1 (5 bases). This CDR3 contains 13 residues. V dropped 10 bases and J dropped 4 bases, with 16 bases sitting between them. Germline V gives CDR1 ENHRY, CDR2 SYGVKD. In nucleotides, the CDR3 is TGTGCCACCCCACTCAGGGAAGGCTATGGCTACACCTTC. Its translation: CATPLREGYGYTF.

The chain uses TRBV5-1 and TRBJ1-6; 7 nucleotides line up with TRBD1. After removal of 0 bases from V and 6 bases from J, the junction contained 3 bases not matched to a gene. CDR1 is SGHRS and CDR2 is YFSETQ in the germline V gene. This CDR3 region has 15 residues. The CDR3 DNA is TGCGCCAGCAGCTTGGAAGGGGGCGGTAATTCACCCCTCCACTTT. Protein: CASSLEGGGNSPLHF. Drawing the rest from reference TRBV5-1 and TRBJ1-6, the complete variable domain is KAGVTQTPRYLIKTRGQQVTLSCSPISGHRSVSWYQQTPGQGLQFLFEYFSETQRNKGNFPGRFSGRQFSNSRSEMNVSTLELGDSALYLCASSLEGGGNSPLHFGNGTRLTVT.

The chain is built from TRBV6-5 and TRBJ2-5; D is undetermined. Trimming removed 6 bases at V and 5 bases at J, with 16 bases between. The germline V gene encodes CDR1 MNHEY and CDR2 SVGAGI. This CDR3 is built from 14 residues. Here the CDR3 DNA reads TGTGCCAGCAGGTCCCATGAACCGGTGGAGACCCAGTACTTC. Encoded protein: CASRSHEPVETQYF.

The chain is built from TRBV27 and TRBJ1-1, with 8 positions matching TRBD1. The CDR3 loop spans 16 amino acids. From germline, CDR1 is MNHEY and CDR2 SMNVEV (reference sequence). With V trimmed by 6 bases and J by 1 base, 10 bases remained unmatched. CDR3 sequence reads: CASSAGDRWGNTEAFF. In DNA, the CDR3 is TGTGCCAGCAGCGCTGGGGACAGGTGGGGGAACACTGAAGCTTTCTTT.

This chain links TRBV5-4 with TRBJ2-7; D remains ambiguous. Germline CDR1 reads SGHNT; CDR2 reads YYREEE (reference sequence). The CDR3 totals 14 residues. Trimming removed 2 bases from V and 6 bases from J, with 15 bases in between. For the CDR3, the DNA is TGTGCCAGCAGCTTCCACAGTGCTAATGTCGAGCAGTACTTC. It translates to CASSFHSANVEQYF.

V gene TRBV6-6 combines with J gene TRBJ2-1, with TRBD1 matching 7 bases. The CDR3 contains 16 residues. CDR1 MNHNY and CDR2 SVGAGI come from the germline V gene (reference sequence). The junction had 9 bases not matched to a gene; V was cut back by 7 bases and J by 0 bases. CDR3 sequence (DNA): TGTGCCAGCAAGGGGGCGGGCCAAAACTCCTACAATGAGCAGTTCTTC. Translated: CASKGAGQNSYNEQFF.

This clone was recorded a few times. This chain joins TRBV6-5 and TRBJ1-5; no reliable D call. Trimming cost V 0 bases and J 3 bases, with 9 bases left between them. The CDR3 extends over 15 amino acids. CDR1 is MNHEY, CDR2 SVGAGI, per germline. The DNA for the CDR3 is TGTGCCAGCAGTTACTCGAGTCTTAACAATCAGCCCCAGCATTTT. Translated: CASSYSSLNNQPQHF.

This chain links TRBV21-1 with TRBJ1-6; the table's D call, TRBD1, has no DNA check behind it. TRBV21-1 is classified as a pseudogene. The CDR3 has 15 amino acids. The CDR3 region has the DNA TGTGCCAGCAGCCCCGGGACAGCCTATAATTCACCCCTCCACTTT. Protein: CASSPGTAYNSPLHF.

This sequence joins TRBV25-1 and TRBJ1-4, with D unclear. CDR1 is MGHDK and CDR2 is SYGVNS in the germline V gene. The ends were cut back, 4 bases at V and 5 bases at J, with 14 bases in the middle. The CDR3 length is 15 residues. DNA for the CDR3: TGTGCCAGCAGTGCCAGATCGAACCGGAATGAAAAACTGTTTTTT. Protein sequence: CASSARSNRNEKLFF. Full variable domain (outside the CDR3, taken from reference TRBV25-1 and TRBJ1-4): EADIYQTPRYLVIGTGKKITLECSQTMGHDKMYWYQQDPGMELHLIHYSYGVNSTEKGDLSSESTVSRIRTEHFPLTLESARPSHTSQYLCASSARSNRNEKLFFGSGTQLSVL.

The chain uses TRBV7-3 and TRBJ2-3; TRBD2 matches at 9 bases. The ends lost 6 bases at V and 1 base at J; junction bases unmatched: 2. CDR3 size: 14 residues. From germline, CDR1 is SGHTA and CDR2 FQGTGA. This CDR3 is CASSWTSGTDTQYF. The DNA for the CDR3 is TGTGCCAGCAGTTGGACTAGCGGCACAGATACGCAGTATTTT.